The rows below give T cell receptor beta chains drawn from one sample of a study of PD-1 blockade in classical Hodgkin lymphoma. Profiled with immunoSEQ multiplex PCR; TCRdb holds only in-frame clones, not every one. The data show fewer than 20,000 clones, about nine tenths seen once. This specimen was peripheral blood mononuclear cells (PBMCs), taken before the second cycle of nivolumab. These receptor sequences come from a human donor with classical Hodgkin lymphoma. The conserved cysteine and the conserved F or W are not part of the CDR3 here. Expanded clones get a size class; other rows say once, few or many, or leave the size out.

J: TRBJ1-5; V: TRBV18; size: -; CDR3: ASSPPGGTHSNQPQH
J: TRBJ1-6; V: TRBV28; size: -; CDR3: ASRRADNSPLH
J: TRBJ2-5; V: TRBV2; size: -; CDR3: ASSDWSYQETQY
J: TRBJ2-1; V: TRBV27; size: -; CDR3: ASSLSMGVFYNEQF
J: TRBJ2-1; V: TRBV7-3; size: -; CDR3: ASSLTSGVTNEQF
J: TRBJ2-7; V: TRBV14; size: -; CDR3: ASSHHRDRGPHEQY
J: TRBJ1-5; V: TRBV6-4; size: -; CDR3: ASSDKSNQPQH
J: TRBJ1-6; V: TRBV6-5; size: few; CDR3: ASSSPGTGSSPLH
J: TRBJ1-1; V: TRBV9; size: few; CDR3: ASSVGEVNTEAF
J: TRBJ2-1; V: TRBV7-2; size: once; CDR3: ASSLVGLAAGNHLEQF
J: TRBJ2-3; V: TRBV9; size: -; CDR3: ASSVGSPDTQY
J: TRBJ1-2; V: TRBV7-9; size: once; CDR3: ASAAGAYGYT
J: TRBJ1-1; V: TRBV5-1; size: -; CDR3: ASSLQEGREAF
J: TRBJ1-1; V: TRBV15; size: -; CDR3: ATSRDLDTKNTEAF
J: TRBJ1-5; V: TRBV7-2; size: -; CDR3: ASSLGGGRTHQPQH